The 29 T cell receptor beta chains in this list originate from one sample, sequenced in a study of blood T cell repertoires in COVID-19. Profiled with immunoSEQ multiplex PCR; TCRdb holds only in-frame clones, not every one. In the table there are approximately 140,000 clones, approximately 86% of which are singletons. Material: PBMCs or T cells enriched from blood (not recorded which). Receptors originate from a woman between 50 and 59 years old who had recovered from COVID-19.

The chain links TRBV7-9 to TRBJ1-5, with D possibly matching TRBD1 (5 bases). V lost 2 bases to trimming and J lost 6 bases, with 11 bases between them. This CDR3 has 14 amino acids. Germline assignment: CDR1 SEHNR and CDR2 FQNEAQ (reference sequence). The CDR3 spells CASSLNQGGQPQHF. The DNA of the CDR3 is TGTGCCAGCAGCTTAAATCAGGGAGGTCAGCCCCAGCATTTT.

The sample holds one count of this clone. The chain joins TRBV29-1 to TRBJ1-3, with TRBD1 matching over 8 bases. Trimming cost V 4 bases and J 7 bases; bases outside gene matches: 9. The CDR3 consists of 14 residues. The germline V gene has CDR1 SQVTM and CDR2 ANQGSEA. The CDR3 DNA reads TGCAGCGTTGTTTTGGCAGGGGGCGGCAACACCATATATTTT. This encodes CSVVLAGGGNTIYF.

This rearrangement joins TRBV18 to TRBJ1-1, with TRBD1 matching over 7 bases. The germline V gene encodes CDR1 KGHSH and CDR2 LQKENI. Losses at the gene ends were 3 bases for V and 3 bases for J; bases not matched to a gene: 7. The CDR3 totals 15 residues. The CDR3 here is CASSPDRATYTEAFF. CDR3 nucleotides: TGTGCCAGCTCACCTGACAGGGCTACGTACACTGAAGCTTTCTTT.

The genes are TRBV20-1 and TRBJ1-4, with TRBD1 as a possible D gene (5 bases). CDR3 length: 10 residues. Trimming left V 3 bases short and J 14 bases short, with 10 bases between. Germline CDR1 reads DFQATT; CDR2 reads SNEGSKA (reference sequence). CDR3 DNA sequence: TGCAGTGCTAGGCAGGGTATCCTGTTTTTT. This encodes CSARQGILFF.

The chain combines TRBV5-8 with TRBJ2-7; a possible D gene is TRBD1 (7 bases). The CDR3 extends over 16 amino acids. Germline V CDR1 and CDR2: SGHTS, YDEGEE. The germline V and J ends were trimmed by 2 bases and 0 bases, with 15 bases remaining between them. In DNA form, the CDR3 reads TGTGCCAGCAGCTTTAGCGGAACAGGGGCCTCCTACGAGCAGTACTTC. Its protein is CASSFSGTGASYEQYF.

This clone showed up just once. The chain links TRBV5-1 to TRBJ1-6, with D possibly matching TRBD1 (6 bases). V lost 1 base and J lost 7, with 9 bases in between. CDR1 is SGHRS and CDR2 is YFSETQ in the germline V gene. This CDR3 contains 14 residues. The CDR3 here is CASSLPGVNSPLHF. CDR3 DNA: TGCGCCAGCAGCTTGCCAGGGGTGAATTCACCCCTCCACTTT.

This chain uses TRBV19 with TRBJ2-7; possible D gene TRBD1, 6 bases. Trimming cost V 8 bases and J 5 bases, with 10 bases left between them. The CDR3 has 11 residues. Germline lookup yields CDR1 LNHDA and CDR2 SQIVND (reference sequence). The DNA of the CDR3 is TGTGCCAGTGGGGACATCCACGAGCAGTACTTC. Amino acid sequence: CASGDIHEQYF.

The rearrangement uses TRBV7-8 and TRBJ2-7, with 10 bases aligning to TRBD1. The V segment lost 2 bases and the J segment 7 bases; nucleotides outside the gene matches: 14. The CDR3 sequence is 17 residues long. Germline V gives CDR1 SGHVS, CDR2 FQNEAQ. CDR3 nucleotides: TGTGCCAGCAGCTTAAAACCCGGGACAGGGGTCGGGTCTGAGCAGTACTTC. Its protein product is CASSLKPGTGVGSEQYF.

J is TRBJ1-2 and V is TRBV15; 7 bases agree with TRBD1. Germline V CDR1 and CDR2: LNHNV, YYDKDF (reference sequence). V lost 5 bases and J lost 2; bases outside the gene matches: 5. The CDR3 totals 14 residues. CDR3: CATSVETGNYGYTF. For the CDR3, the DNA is TGTGCCACCAGCGTCGAGACAGGGAACTATGGCTACACCTTC. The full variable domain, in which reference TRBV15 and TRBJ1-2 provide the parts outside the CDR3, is DAMVIQNPRYQVTQFGKPVTLSCSQTLNHNVMYWYQQKSSQAPKLLFHYYDKDFNNEADTPDNFQSRRPNTSFCFLDIRSPGLGDTAMYLCATSVETGNYGYTFGSGTRLTVV.

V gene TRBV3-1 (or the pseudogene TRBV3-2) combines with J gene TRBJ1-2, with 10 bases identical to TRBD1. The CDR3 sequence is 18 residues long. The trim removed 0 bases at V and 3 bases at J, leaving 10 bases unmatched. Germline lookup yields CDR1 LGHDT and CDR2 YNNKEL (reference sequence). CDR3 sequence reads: CASSQDPRTGGFDYGYTF. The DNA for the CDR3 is TGTGCCAGCAGCCAAGATCCTCGGACAGGGGGGTTTGACTATGGCTACACCTTC.

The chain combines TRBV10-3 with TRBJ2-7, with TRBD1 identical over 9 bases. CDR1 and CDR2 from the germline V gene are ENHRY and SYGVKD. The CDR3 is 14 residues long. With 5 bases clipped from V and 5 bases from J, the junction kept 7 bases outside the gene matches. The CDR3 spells CAISTGQGRHEQYF. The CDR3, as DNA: TGTGCCATCAGTACAGGACAGGGGAGACACGAGCAGTACTTC.

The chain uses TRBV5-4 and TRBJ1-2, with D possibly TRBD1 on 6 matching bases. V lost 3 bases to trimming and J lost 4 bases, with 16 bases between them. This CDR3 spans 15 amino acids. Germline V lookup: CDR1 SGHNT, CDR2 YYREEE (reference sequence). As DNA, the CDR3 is TGTGCCAGCAGCTCGCCGGGACAAGGGTCCTATGGCTACACCTTC. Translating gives CASSSPGQGSYGYTF.

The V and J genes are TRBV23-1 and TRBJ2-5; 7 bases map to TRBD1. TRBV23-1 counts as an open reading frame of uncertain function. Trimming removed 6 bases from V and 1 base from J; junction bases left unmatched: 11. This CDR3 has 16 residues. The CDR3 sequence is CASRKGQKEIQETQYF. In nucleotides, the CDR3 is TGCGCCAGCAGAAAGGGACAGAAAGAAATCCAAGAGACCCAGTACTTC.

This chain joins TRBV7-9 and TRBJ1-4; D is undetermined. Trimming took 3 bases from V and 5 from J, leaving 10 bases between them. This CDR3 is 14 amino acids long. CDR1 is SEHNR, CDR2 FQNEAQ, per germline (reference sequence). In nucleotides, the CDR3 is TGTGCCAGCAGCTTTTCTGCAGTCAATGAAAAACTGTTTTTT. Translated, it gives CASSFSAVNEKLFF.

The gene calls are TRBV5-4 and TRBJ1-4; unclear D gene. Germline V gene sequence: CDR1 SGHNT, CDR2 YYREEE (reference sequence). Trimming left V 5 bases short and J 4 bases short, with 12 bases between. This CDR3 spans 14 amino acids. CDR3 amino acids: CASSQDTSNEKLFF. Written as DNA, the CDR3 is TGTGCCAGCAGTCAAGACACGAGTAATGAAAAACTGTTTTTT.

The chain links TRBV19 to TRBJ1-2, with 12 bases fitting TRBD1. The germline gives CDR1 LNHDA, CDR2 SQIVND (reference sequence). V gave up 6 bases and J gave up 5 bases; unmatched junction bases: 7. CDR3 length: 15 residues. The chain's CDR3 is CASRRGTGGRYGYTF. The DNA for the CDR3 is TGTGCCAGTAGACGGGGGACAGGGGGCCGGTATGGCTACACCTTC.

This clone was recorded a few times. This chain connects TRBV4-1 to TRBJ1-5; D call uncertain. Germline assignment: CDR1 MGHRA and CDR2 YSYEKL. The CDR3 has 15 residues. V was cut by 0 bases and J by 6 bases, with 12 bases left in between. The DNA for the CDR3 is TGCGCCAGCAGCCAAGAGGAGGGATTGGTTCAGCCCCAGCATTTT. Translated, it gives CASSQEEGLVQPQHF.

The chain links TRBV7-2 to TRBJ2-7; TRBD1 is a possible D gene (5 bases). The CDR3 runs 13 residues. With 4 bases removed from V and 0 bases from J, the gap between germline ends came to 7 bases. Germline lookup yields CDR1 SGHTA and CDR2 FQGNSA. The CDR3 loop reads CASSSGLSYEQYF. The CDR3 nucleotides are TGTGCCAGCAGCTCAGGGCTCTCCTACGAGCAGTACTTC. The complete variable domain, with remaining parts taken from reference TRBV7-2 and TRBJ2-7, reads GAGVSQSPSNKVTEKGKDVELRCDPISGHTALYWYRQSLGQGLEFLIYFQGNSAPDKSGLPSDRFSAERTGGSVSTLTIQRTQQEDSAVYLCASSSGLSYEQYFGPGTRLTVT.

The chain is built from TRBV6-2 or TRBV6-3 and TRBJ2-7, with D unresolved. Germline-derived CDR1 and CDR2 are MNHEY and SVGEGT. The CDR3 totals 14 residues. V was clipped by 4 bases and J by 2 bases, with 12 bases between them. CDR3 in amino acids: CASSLVPTAYEQYF. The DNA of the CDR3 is TGTGCCAGCAGTTTAGTCCCAACCGCCTACGAGCAGTACTTC.

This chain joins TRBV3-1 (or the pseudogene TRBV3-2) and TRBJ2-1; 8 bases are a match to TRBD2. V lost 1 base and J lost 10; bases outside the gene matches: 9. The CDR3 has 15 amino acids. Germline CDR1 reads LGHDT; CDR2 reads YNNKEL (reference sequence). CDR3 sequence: CASSQGGPRGVEQFF. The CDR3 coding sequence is TGTGCCAGCAGCCAAGGGGGCCCGCGGGGGGTCGAGCAGTTCTTC.

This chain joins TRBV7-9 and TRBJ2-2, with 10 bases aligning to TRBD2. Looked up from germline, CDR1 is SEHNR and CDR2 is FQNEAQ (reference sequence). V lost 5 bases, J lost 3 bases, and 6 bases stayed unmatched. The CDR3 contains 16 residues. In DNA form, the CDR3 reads TGTGCCAGCAGCCCACGACTAGCGGGCGACACCGGGGAGCTGTTTTTT. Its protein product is CASSPRLAGDTGELFF.

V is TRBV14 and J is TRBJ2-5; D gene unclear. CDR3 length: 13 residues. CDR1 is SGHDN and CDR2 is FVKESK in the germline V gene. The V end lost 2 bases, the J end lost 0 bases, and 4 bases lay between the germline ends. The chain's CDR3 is CASSQSYQETQYF. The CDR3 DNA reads TGTGCCAGCAGCCAATCGTACCAAGAGACCCAGTACTTC.

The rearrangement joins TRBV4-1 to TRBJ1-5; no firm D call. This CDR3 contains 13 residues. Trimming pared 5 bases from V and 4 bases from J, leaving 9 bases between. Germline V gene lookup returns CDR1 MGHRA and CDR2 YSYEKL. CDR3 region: CASSTSPNQPQHF. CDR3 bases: TGCGCCAGCAGCACTTCCCCGAATCAGCCCCAGCATTTT.

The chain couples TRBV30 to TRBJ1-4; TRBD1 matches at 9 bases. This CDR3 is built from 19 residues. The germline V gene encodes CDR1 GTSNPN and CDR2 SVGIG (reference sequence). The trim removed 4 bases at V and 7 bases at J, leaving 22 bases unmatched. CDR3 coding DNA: TGTGCCTGGACCTCCTACTCCGGGACAGGGTTAGGTCTGGGTGAAAAACTGTTTTTT. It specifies CAWTSYSGTGLGLGEKLFF.

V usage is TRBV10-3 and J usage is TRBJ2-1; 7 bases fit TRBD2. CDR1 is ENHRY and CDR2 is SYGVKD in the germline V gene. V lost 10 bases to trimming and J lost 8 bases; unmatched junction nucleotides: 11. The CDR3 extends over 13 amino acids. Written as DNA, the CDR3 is TGTGCCAACGGGAGGAGGAGAGAAGATGAGCAGTTCTTC. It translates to CANGRRREDEQFF.

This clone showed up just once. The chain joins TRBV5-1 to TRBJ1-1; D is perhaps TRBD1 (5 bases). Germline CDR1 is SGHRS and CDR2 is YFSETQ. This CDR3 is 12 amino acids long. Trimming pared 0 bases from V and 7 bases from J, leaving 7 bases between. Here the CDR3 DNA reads TGCGCCAGCAGCTTGGCAGGGAATGAAGCTTTCTTT. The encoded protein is CASSLAGNEAFF.

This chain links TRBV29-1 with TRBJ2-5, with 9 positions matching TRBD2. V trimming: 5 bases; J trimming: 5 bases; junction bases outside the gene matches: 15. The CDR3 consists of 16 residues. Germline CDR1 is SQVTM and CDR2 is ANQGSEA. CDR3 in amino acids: CSVREGSGGTTETQYF. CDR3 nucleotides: TGCAGCGTTCGGGAAGGTAGCGGGGGCACCACGGAGACCCAGTACTTC.

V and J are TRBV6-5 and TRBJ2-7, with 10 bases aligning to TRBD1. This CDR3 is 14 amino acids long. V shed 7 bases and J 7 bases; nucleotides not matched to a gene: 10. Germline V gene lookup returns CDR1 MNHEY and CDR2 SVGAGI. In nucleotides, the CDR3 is TGTGCCAGCACTGTCCGGGACAGGGGCTGGGAGCAGTACTTC. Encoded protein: CASTVRDRGWEQYF.

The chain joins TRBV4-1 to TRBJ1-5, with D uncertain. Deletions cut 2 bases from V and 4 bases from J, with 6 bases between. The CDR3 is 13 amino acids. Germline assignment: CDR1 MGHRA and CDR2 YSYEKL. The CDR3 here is CASSQTLNQPQHF. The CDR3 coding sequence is TGCGCCAGCAGCCAAACTTTAAATCAGCCCCAGCATTTT.